These 5 T cell receptor beta chains came from one sample sequenced in a study of OX40 agonist ivuxolimab in advanced cancers. Sequencing used immunoSEQ multiplex PCR; TCRdb keeps in-frame clones, though not all of them. The sample records 20,000 to 25,000 clones, 78% being singletons. Here the sequenced sample was CD4+ or CD8+ T cells sorted from blood, taken in a trial of the OX40 agonist ivuxolimab. All receptors derive from an adult with an advanced solid tumor such as melanoma, head and neck, liver or kidney cancer.

This chain links TRBV5-1 with TRBJ2-6; 9 bases map to TRBD1. Germline V gene data show CDR1 as SGHRS and CDR2 as YFSETQ. V trimming: 5 bases; J trimming: 1 base; junction bases outside the gene matches: 4. This CDR3 spans 16 amino acids. In DNA form, the CDR3 reads TGCGCCAGCAGTTCCGGACAGGGGTCTGGGGCCAACGTCCTGACTTTC. Translating it yields CASSSGQGSGANVLTF.

The gene calls are TRBV6-5 and TRBJ2-4; possible D gene TRBD1, 6 bases. The CDR3 extends over 14 amino acids. Germline CDR1 is MNHEY and CDR2 is SVGAGI. V shed 4 bases and J shed 4 bases, with 11 bases lying between them. The CDR3 DNA is TGTGCCAGCAGTTCCTGGACAGCGAAAAACATTCAGTACTTC. Translation gives CASSSWTAKNIQYF.

This clone appeared a single time. This sequence joins TRBV6-5 and TRBJ1-5, with D tentatively TRBD1 (5 bases). This CDR3 has 15 residues. Germline V CDR1 and CDR2: MNHEY, SVGAGI. V lost 6 bases, J lost 1 base, and 13 bases lay in between. The CDR3 coding sequence is TGTGCCAGCAGCCCCAGACGGGGGAGCAATCAGCCCCAGCATTTT. It codes for CASSPRRGSNQPQHF.

Only a few counts were recorded for this clone. The chain is built from TRBV2 and TRBJ1-1, with D possibly TRBD1 on 5 matching bases. This CDR3 comprises 14 residues. Germline CDR1 SNHLY, CDR2 FYNNEI. V was shortened by 5 bases and J by 5 bases, with 15 bases between the two germline ends. The CDR3 spells CASSRGEVGTEAFF. In DNA, the CDR3 is TGTGCCAGCAGTAGAGGGGAGGTGGGGACTGAAGCTTTCTTT. The whole variable domain, filled in from reference TRBV2 and TRBJ1-1, reads EPEVTQTPSHQVTQMGQEVILRCVPISNHLYFYWYRQILGQKVEFLVSFYNNEISEKSEIFDDQFSVERPDGSNFTLKIRSTKLEDSAMYFCASSRGEVGTEAFFGQGTRLTVV.

The V gene is TRBV18, the J gene TRBJ1-4, with D unclear. Germline values: CDR1 KGHSH, CDR2 LQKENI. Trimming removed 5 bases from V and 5 bases from J, with 9 bases in between. The CDR3 has 13 amino acids. The CDR3 nucleotides are TGTGCCAGCTCAAGTCAGGAGAATGAAAAACTGTTTTTT. Amino acids: CASSSQENEKLFF.